This TCR beta chain was documented in a study of shared clonotypes between healthy human individuals. The study, taken as a whole, reports: Non-shared clonotypes had lower generation probabilities than clonotypes shared by all four sorted-subset donors.

In germline, CDR1 is MNHEY, CDR2 SVGAGI. Trimming shortened V by 3 bases and J by 5 bases, and 11 bases separated the two germline ends. The CDR3 has 13 amino acids. Assay runs were performed at deep level. Measured with immunoSEQ multiplex PCR; TCRdb has only the in-frame clones, and not every one. In the table there are about 2.4 million clones, over 85% of which are singletons. A single count supports this clone. Its antigen is undetermined. The sequencing sample was made of naive CD4+ T cells from PBMCs. Noted subset: CD45RA+ positively selected. The chain is built from TRBV6-5 and TRBJ2-7; unclear D gene. This TCR came from a man aged 18 to 30 in good health. Some clones in this sample may be carry-over from other donors' samples. The CDR3 DNA reads TGTGCCAGCAGTTATATGGCCAGCCACGAGCAGTACTTC. Translation: CASSYMASHEQYF.